This T cell receptor (beta chain) originates from a study of T cells in Graves' hyperthyroidism and ophthalmopathy. The study, taken as a whole, reports: The model made its ophthalmopathy prediction, and onset followed a median 6.5 months later.

Details on this clonotype: Antigen unknown.

The CDR3 is 16 residues long. Trimming removed 4 bases from V and 3 bases from J; junction bases left unmatched: 5. Germline-derived CDR1 and CDR2 are LNHDA and SQIVND (reference sequence). Clinical symptoms, serum thyroxine, TRAb, thyroid ultrasound and orbital computed tomography informed diagnoses. RNA transcripts yielded amplified TCR beta CDR3 regions. TCR CDR3 underwent first-round RT-PCR with the HTBI primer set. TCRdb reanalysed the multiplex PCR reads using MiXCR and keeps one entry per CDR3 protein. The table has 190,000 or so distinct CDR3 sequences, around 16% seen once. The sample was blood. The chain employs TRBV19 and TRBJ2-3, with 12 nucleotides matching TRBD1. The TCR comes from a man aged 35 to 55 with Graves' hyperthyroidism. This CDR3 reads CASSTSGQGATDTQYF. CDR3 in DNA: TGTGCCAGTAGTACCTCGGGACAGGGGGCAACAGATACGCAGTATTTT.